A single T cell receptor beta chain is shown here with its context. As yet, its antigen is unknown. Trimming took 0 bases from V and 0 from J, leaving 10 bases between them. Germline values: CDR1 SGHNT, CDR2 YYREEE (reference sequence). CDR3 length equals 16 residues. The data were obtained in a study of cytomegalovirus exposure and HLA in healthy donors. Broader study findings: A later analysis found first-cohort TCR clusters tended to co-occur in the 130 or so validation repertoires. High sensitivity and specificity were reportedly achieved when the classifier diagnosed cytomegalovirus status.

Measured with immunoSEQ multiplex PCR; TCRdb has only the in-frame clones, and not every one. This sample has about 84,000 clones, with roughly 88% found just once. The clonotype was recovered from a man younger than 45 in good health and CMV-seronegative. Material: PBMCs. This rearrangement joins TRBV5-4 to TRBJ2-1; tentative D call: TRBD2 (5 bases). The CDR3 reads CASSLGGPSSYNEQFF. CDR3 coding DNA: TGTGCCAGCAGCTTGGGCGGGCCCAGCTCCTACAATGAGCAGTTCTTC.